This TCR beta chain was obtained from a study of blood T cells in healthy people across ages. The wider study: When template switching was applied, about one barcoded beta molecule was captured per two T cells.

Healthy individuals of Caucasian origin from Russia, aged roughly 6 to 90, served as donors. Isolation per sample recovered at least 6 million PBMCs. Using a J-beta primer mix together with a sample-barcoded 5' primer, a second PCR was run for about 6 to 12 cycles. TCRdb redid the calling of the 5' RACE reads with MiXCR, one entry per CDR3 protein. The sample lists about 290,000 distinct CDR3 sequences; 25% to 30% were seen once. Germline CDR1 LGHDT, CDR2 YNNKEL (reference sequence). V gave up 2 bases and J gave up 7 bases; unmatched junction bases: 6. The CDR3 consists of 15 residues. Sequences were obtained from blood. This TCR was recovered from a woman in her seventies in good health. The chain recombines TRBV3-1 with TRBJ2-3; 10 bases fit TRBD2. The CDR3 loop is CASSQSGTSAYTQYF. The CDR3, as DNA: TGTGCCAGCAGCCAATCTGGGACTAGCGCCTATACGCAGTATTTT.